This entry is about one TCR beta chain. Sequence at one end of the junction differs from germline and may be a read error. This specimen comes from a study of metastatic and nonmetastatic thyroid tumors. Thyroid surgery was performed in patients who had received no treatment beforehand. This CDR3 spans 18 amino acids. Germline V gene data show CDR1 as SGHRS and CDR2 as YFSETQ. TCRdb re-called the PCR reads via MiXCR. There are approximately 30,000 clones in the sample; about 17% occur only once, and around 3.3% lies in the top ten. The sequencing input was blood. The chain joins TRBV5-1 to TRBJ2-7; the match to TRBD2 covers 7 bases. This clonotype was sampled from a female donor with papillary thyroid cancer or a benign thyroid nodule (not recorded which). Some clones in this sample may be carry-over from other donors' samples. The DNA of the CDR3 is TGTGCCAGCAGCTCATATTGCGTGAGGGCCGGGAGGTCCTACGAGCAGTACTTC. Protein sequence: CASSSYCVRAGRSYEQYF.